These T cell receptor beta chains were read from a single sample in a study of T cell responses to AZD1222 COVID-19 vaccine. Sequencing was performed with immunoSEQ multiplex PCR; in TCRdb, only in-frame clones are kept and a portion is missing. The table includes 130,000 to 150,000 clones, 90% to 95% detected once. The sample was peripheral blood, taken after recovery from COVID-19. The origin of the receptors is an adult who had recovered from COVID-19. Each CDR3 is given with its conserved first and last residue. D genes are given only for firm matches. Clone size is stated in some rows and not others, as once, few, many or a class when expanded.

clone size: .; V gene: TRBV27; D gene: TRBD1; J gene: TRBJ1-5; CDR3 length: 18; CDR3 DNA: TGTGCCAGCAGTTTATCGGGGGACAGGTCATATGGCAATCAGCCCCAGCATTTT; CDR3 protein: CASSLSGDRSYGNQPQHF
clone size: once; V gene: TRBV5-5; D gene: .; J gene: TRBJ1-1; CDR3 length: 14; CDR3 DNA: TGTGCCAGCAGCTTGGTTTCAGGGAACACTGAAGCTTTCTTT; CDR3 protein: CASSLVSGNTEAFF
clone size: .; V gene: TRBV29-1; D gene: .; J gene: TRBJ1-2; CDR3 length: 12; CDR3 DNA: TGCAGCGTTGATAAAGGGTCACGGGGCTACACCTTC; CDR3 protein: CSVDKGSRGYTF
clone size: .; V gene: TRBV11-3; D gene: .; J gene: TRBJ1-1; CDR3 length: 14; CDR3 DNA: TGTGCCAGCAGCTCCAGGGGCGGGAACACTGAAGCTTTCTTT; CDR3 protein: CASSSRGGNTEAFF
clone size: .; V gene: TRBV28; D gene: .; J gene: TRBJ2-3; CDR3 length: 13; CDR3 DNA: TGTGCCAGCAGCTCCGGACAGCCAGATACGCAGTATTTT; CDR3 protein: CASSSGQPDTQYF
clone size: .; V gene: TRBV12-3/TRBV12-4; D gene: .; J gene: TRBJ2-7; CDR3 length: 12; CDR3 DNA: TGTGCCAGCAGCCTAGGGACCTACGAGCAGTACTTC; CDR3 protein: CASSLGTYEQYF
clone size: .; V gene: TRBV5-8; D gene: .; J gene: TRBJ1-1; CDR3 length: 13; CDR3 DNA: TGTGCCAGCAGCTTTCAGGTCGACACTGAAGCTTTCTTT; CDR3 protein: CASSFQVDTEAFF
clone size: .; V gene: TRBV4-1; D gene: .; J gene: TRBJ1-2; CDR3 length: 12; CDR3 DNA: TGCGCCAGCAGCCAGTCCCCACTCGGCTACACCTTC; CDR3 protein: CASSQSPLGYTF
clone size: .; V gene: TRBV29-1; D gene: .; J gene: TRBJ2-7; CDR3 length: 13; CDR3 DNA: TGCAGCGTTGCACGACAGCAGCCCTACGAGCAGTACTTC; CDR3 protein: CSVARQQPYEQYF
clone size: .; V gene: TRBV5-1; D gene: TRBD1; J gene: TRBJ1-2; CDR3 length: 16; CDR3 DNA: TGCGCCAGCAGCTTGGATACAGGGGGGACAGACTATGGCTACACCTTC; CDR3 protein: CASSLDTGGTDYGYTF
clone size: .; V gene: TRBV7-3; D gene: TRBD2; J gene: TRBJ2-2; CDR3 length: 16; CDR3 DNA: TGTGCCAGCAGCTTAAGCGGGGGGAGGAACACCGGGGAGCTGTTTTTT; CDR3 protein: CASSLSGGRNTGELFF